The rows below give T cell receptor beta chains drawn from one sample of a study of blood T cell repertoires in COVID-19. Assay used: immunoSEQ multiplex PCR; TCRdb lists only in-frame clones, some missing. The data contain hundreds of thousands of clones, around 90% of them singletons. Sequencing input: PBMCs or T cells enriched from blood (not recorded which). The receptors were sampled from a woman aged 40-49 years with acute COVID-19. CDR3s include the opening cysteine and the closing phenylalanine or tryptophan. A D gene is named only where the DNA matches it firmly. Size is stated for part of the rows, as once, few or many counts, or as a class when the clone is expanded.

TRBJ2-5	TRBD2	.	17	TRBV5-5	TGTGCCAGCAGCCTACGGGGAGGGGCCCAGATCCAAGAGACCCAGTACTTC	CASSLRGGAQIQETQYF
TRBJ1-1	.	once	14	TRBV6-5	TGTGCCAGCAGTTACGGAGGGCTGAGGGCTCAAGCTTTCTTT	CASSYGGLRAQAFF
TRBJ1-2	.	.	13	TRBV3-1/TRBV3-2	TGTGCCAGCAGCCAAGGCACCGGCGGTGGCTACACCTTC	CASSQGTGGGYTF
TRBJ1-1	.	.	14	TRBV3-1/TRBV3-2	TGTGCCAGCAGCCAAGGTCCGGTGAACACTGAAGCTTTCTTT	CASSQGPVNTEAFF
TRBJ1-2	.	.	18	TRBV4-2	TGTGCCAGCAGCCAACAACCCGACAACAGGGTAGCTAACTATGGCTACACCTTC	CASSQQPDNRVANYGYTF
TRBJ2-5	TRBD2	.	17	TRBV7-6	TGTGCCAGCAGCCCGGGACTAGCGGAGCTACCACAAGAGACCCAGTACTTC	CASSPGLAELPQETQYF
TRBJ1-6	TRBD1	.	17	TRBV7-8	TGTGCCAGCAGCCTGACAGGGGGAAGCTCCTATAATTCACCCCTCCACTTT	CASSLTGGSSYNSPLHF
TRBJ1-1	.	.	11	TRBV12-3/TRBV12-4	TGTGCCAGCAGCCAGAACACTGAAGCTTTCTTT	CASSQNTEAFF
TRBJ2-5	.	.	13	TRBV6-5	TGTGCCAGCAGTTCGACAAGGATCGAGACCCAGTACTTC	CASSSTRIETQYF
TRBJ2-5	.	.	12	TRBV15	TGTGCCACCAGCAGAGGCAGGGAGACCCAGTACTTC	CATSRGRETQYF
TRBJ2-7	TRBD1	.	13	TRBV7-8	TGTGCCATTTCGGGACAGGGGACCTACGAGCAGTACTTC	CAISGQGTYEQYF
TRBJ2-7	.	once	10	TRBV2	TGTGCCAGCACCCTCTACGAGCAGTACTTC	CASTLYEQYF
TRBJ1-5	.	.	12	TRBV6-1	TGTGCCAGCAGTGAATCGGATCAGCCCCAGCATTTT	CASSESDQPQHF
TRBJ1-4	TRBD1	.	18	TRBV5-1	TGCGCCAGCAGCTTGAATGGGGGCGTACAGGGGCAGGATGAAAAACTGTTTTTT	CASSLNGGVQGQDEKLFF
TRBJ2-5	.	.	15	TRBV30	TGTGCCTGGAGTGTTGGGCTAGCGTTGGGAGAGACCCAGTACTTC	CAWSVGLALGETQYF
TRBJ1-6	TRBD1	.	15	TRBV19	TGTGCCAGTAGTGTCCAGGGGGCGTCAAATTCACCCCTCCACTTT	CASSVQGASNSPLHF
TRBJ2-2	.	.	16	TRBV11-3	TGTGCCAGCAGCTTAGATGGCCTAGTGGGCACCGGGGAGCTGTTTTTT	CASSLDGLVGTGELFF
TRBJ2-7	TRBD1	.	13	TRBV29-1	TGCAGCGTTGAACGGGACAGGGACGACGAGCAGTACTTC	CSVERDRDDEQYF
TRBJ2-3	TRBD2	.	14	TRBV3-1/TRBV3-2	TGTGCCAGCAGCCCTCCTAGCGGGGGGATCACGCAGTATTTT	CASSPPSGGITQYF
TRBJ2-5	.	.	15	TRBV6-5	TGTGCCAGCAGCTCGGGACAAAGATCGAGGGAGACCCAGTACTTC	CASSSGQRSRETQYF
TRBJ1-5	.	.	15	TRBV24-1	TGTGCCACCAGTGATGCCCGCGGGGAAGGGCAGCCCCAGCATTTT	CATSDARGEGQPQHF
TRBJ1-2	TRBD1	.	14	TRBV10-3	TGTGCCATCAGCACCTCGACAGGGAACTATGGCTACACCTTC	CAISTSTGNYGYTF
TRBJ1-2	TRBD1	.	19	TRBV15	TGTGCCACCAGCAGAGAGACCGGGACAGGGGGTACCGTTAACTATGGCTACACCTTC	CATSRETGTGGTVNYGYTF
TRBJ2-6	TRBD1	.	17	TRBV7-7	TGTGCCAGCAGCGGGGCAGGGGGCACCTCTGGGGCCAACGTCCTGACTTTC	CASSGAGGTSGANVLTF
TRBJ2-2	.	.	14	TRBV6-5	TGTGCCAGCACCCTTAGCGGATACACCGGGGAGCTGTTTTTT	CASTLSGYTGELFF
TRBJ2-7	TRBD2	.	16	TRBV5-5	TGTGCCAGCAGCTTGACAGTAGCGGGGGGACTCTACGAGCAGTACTTC	CASSLTVAGGLYEQYF
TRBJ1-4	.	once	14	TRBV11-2	TGTGCCAGCAGCTTTCCCGGAAGGGAGGAAAAACTGTTTTTT	CASSFPGREEKLFF
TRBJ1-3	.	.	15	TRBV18	TGTGCCAGCTCACCAATACCAGGGGCGGTCGACACCATATATTTT	CASSPIPGAVDTIYF
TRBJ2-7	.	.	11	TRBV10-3	TGTGCCACCAAACAGGGCGGAGAGCAGTACTTC	CATKQGGEQYF
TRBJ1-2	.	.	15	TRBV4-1	TGCGCCAGCAGCCAAGAAGACACCCCTAACTATGGCTACACCTTC	CASSQEDTPNYGYTF
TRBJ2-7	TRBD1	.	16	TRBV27	TGTGCCAGCAGTCCACACCAGGGACAGGGCCCCTACGAGCAGTACTTC	CASSPHQGQGPYEQYF
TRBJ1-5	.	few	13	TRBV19	TGTGCCAGTAGTACAAACGGTAATCAGCCCCAGCATTTT	CASSTNGNQPQHF
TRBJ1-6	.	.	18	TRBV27	TGTGCCAGCAGTTTATCTGGTCCAGCGAGCTCCTATAATTCACCCCTCCACTTT	CASSLSGPASSYNSPLHF
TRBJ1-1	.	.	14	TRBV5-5	TGTGCCAGCAGCTTAGACCAGGGAAACACTGAAGCTTTCTTT	CASSLDQGNTEAFF
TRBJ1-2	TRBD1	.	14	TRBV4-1	TGCGCCAGCAGCCACCTAGGGACCAGGGGGGGCTACACCTTC	CASSHLGTRGGYTF
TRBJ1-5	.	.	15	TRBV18	TGTGCCAGCTCACCTAACAGGGATAGCAATCAGCCCCAGCATTTT	CASSPNRDSNQPQHF
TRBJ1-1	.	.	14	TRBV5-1	TGCGCCAGCAGCTTGCCTTCGGTGAACACTGAAGCTTTCTTT	CASSLPSVNTEAFF
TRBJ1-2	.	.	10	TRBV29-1	TGCAGCGTTGGGACAGAAGGCTACACCTTC	CSVGTEGYTF
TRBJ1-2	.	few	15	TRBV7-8	TGTGCCAGCAGCACACTAGGGACATCTAACTATGGCTACACCTTC	CASSTLGTSNYGYTF
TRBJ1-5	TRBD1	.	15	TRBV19	TGTGCCAGTAGTATAGATAGGACAGGGGCCCAGCCCCAGCATTTT	CASSIDRTGAQPQHF
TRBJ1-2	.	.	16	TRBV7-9	TGTGCCAGCAGCTTAGCCCACAGGTCCCCTAACTATGGCTACACCTTC	CASSLAHRSPNYGYTF
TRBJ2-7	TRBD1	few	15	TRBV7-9	TGTGCCAGCAGCTTAACCCGGACAGGCCGTTACGAGCAGTACTTC	CASSLTRTGRYEQYF
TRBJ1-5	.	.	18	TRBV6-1	TGTGCCAGCAGTGTTTTCCGACGGAGAGGGGGGGGCAATCAGCCCCAGCATTTT	CASSVFRRRGGGNQPQHF
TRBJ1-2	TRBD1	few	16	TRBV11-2	TGTGCCAGCAGCCATTATAACAGGGGCCGCCTCTATGGCTACACCTTC	CASSHYNRGRLYGYTF
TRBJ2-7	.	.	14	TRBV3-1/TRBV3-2	TGTGCCAGCAGTCAGGGATGGGCAACCTACGAGCAGTACTTC	CASSQGWATYEQYF
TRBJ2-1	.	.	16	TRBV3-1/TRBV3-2	TGTGCCAGCAGCGCAAATGCAGGTGGCTCCTACAATGAGCAGTTCTTC	CASSANAGGSYNEQFF
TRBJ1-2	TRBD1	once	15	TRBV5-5	TGTGCCAGCAGCTACCTTCCGGGACAGGGCTATGGCTACACCTTC	CASSYLPGQGYGYTF